This T cell receptor beta chain originates from a study of T cells in Graves' hyperthyroidism and ophthalmopathy. Study overall: Staff took peripheral blood when the initial diagnosis was made, before any treatment began.

Absent ophthalmopathy progression within 18 months defined stable Graves' hyperthyroidism. Criteria for exclusion of patients were uncontrolled infection, other autoimmune disease, pregnancy or lactation. Using more than 8 ml of fresh peripheral blood, PBMCs were prepared. This clonotype was seen ten or more times. Trimming pared 5 bases from V and 10 bases from J, leaving 9 bases between. This CDR3 comprises 12 residues. Germline assignment: CDR1 SGHTA and CDR2 FQGNSA. Using RNA transcripts as the source, TCR beta CDR3 regions were amplified. With the HTBI primer set, the TCR CDR3 went through a first round of RT-PCR. TCRdb re-called the multiplex PCR reads with MiXCR, one entry per CDR3 protein. Among some 440,000 distinct CDR3 sequences listed, more than 15% were seen once.

The sequence was obtained from a woman younger than 35 with Graves' hyperthyroidism. What was sequenced was blood. This chain joins TRBV7-2 and TRBJ1-6; D is unresolved. The DNA of the CDR3 is TGTGCCAGCAGCCCACAAAGGTCACCCCTCCACTTT. Its translation is CASSPQRSPLHF.